The 25 T cell receptor beta chains in this list originate from one sample, sequenced in a study of T-cell reconstitution after alpha-beta-depleted transplantation in children. Molecular barcoding with unique molecular identifiers was used for the TCRbeta library. A single record per CDR3 protein comes from TCRdb applying MiXCR to the PCR reads. The sample contains around 500,000 distinct CDR3 sequences, about 21% of which appear only once. Specimen: PBMCs, mostly from graft donor cells, collected 360 days after TCRalphabeta/CD19-depleted stem cell transplant. These receptors all come from a boy under two years old who had a stem cell transplant for acute myeloid leukemia, so the T cells may come from the graft donor.

This clonotype was counted between two and nine times. This chain links TRBV20-1 with TRBJ1-1, with 7 bases lining up with TRBD1. Germline trimming cut 5 bases from V and 7 bases from J; bases unmatched to any gene: 7. CDR3 length: 12 residues. Germline V CDR1 and CDR2: DFQATT, SNEGSKA (reference sequence). CDR3 residues: CSAPWGTVEAFF. CDR3 DNA sequence: TGCAGTGCTCCTTGGGGGACAGTTGAAGCTTTCTTT.

This clonotype came up many times. The J gene is TRBJ2-1, the V gene TRBV7-2; 9 nucleotides match TRBD1. This CDR3 comprises 16 residues. J gave up 3 bases and V 4 bases, and 7 bases lay outside the gene matches. From germline, CDR1 is SGHTA and CDR2 FQGNSA. CDR3 in amino acids: CASSYAGTGHYNEQFF. CDR3 nucleotide sequence: TGTGCCAGCAGCTATGCCGGGACAGGGCACTACAATGAGCAGTTCTTC.

This clonotype was recorded many times. The V gene is TRBV10-3, the J gene TRBJ1-1; maybe TRBD1 (5 bases). Between the trimmed V and J ends, which lost 4 bases and 2 bases, there was a span of 8 bases. This CDR3 has 13 residues. The germline gives CDR1 ENHRY, CDR2 SYGVKD. In DNA form, the CDR3 reads TGTGCCATCAGTGGGGGCAGCAACACTGAAGCTTTCTTT. It encodes CAISGGSNTEAFF.

This clonotype was found many times. The chain is built from TRBV11-2 and TRBJ2-1, with a tentative D call TRBD2 (7 bases). CDR3 length: 14 amino acids. Germline CDR1 SGHAT, CDR2 FQNNGV. Trimming removed 2 bases at V and 7 bases at J, with 12 bases between. The CDR3 loop is CASSLRGASNEQFF. The CDR3 region has the DNA TGTGCCAGCAGCTTACGGGGGGCGAGTAATGAGCAGTTCTTC.

This clonotype was observed a single time. The chain employs TRBV10-2 and TRBJ1-1; 7 bases are a match to TRBD1. The CDR3 sequence is 16 residues long. The V and J ends lost 9 bases and 3 bases, in that order; junction bases with no gene match: 16. Looked up from germline, CDR1 is WSHSY and CDR2 is SAAADI. This CDR3 is CASHFNRDRRDTEAFF. The CDR3 nucleotides read TGCGCCAGTCATTTTAACCGGGACAGAAGGGACACTGAAGCTTTCTTT.

The rearrangement links TRBV12-3 or TRBV12-4 to TRBJ2-1, with 10 bases that match TRBD2. The CDR3 covers 15 residues. The V segment lost 8 bases and the J segment 3 bases; nucleotides outside the gene matches: 7. CDR3 in amino acids: CASWERGGLYNEQFF. The CDR3 DNA follows: TGTGCCAGCTGGGAGCGGGGGGGCCTCTACAATGAGCAGTTCTTC.

The V call is TRBV4-2, the J call TRBJ2-3; 13 bases align to TRBD2. The V and J ends lost 0 bases and 5 bases, in that order; junction bases with no gene match: 5. Germline CDR1 reads LGHNA; CDR2 reads YNFKEQ. The CDR3 runs to 17 residues. This chain's CDR3 is CASSQELLAGGVDTQYF. The CDR3 coding sequence is TGTGCCAGCAGCCAAGAGTTACTAGCGGGGGGGGTAGATACGCAGTATTTT.

This clonotype was seen only a few times. The chain employs TRBV20-1 and TRBJ2-7, with 8 bases matching TRBD1. The V segment lost 3 bases and the J segment 6 bases; nucleotides outside the gene matches: 16. Germline CDR1 and CDR2: DFQATT and SNEGSKA (reference sequence). The CDR3 sequence is 16 residues long. The CDR3 loop is CSARTGQGANVGEQYF. The CDR3 DNA sequence: TGCAGTGCTAGGACGGGCCAGGGGGCTAATGTAGGCGAGCAGTACTTC.

This clonotype was detected many times. The chain recombines TRBV20-1 with TRBJ2-3; TRBD2 matches 13 bases. From germline, CDR1 is DFQATT and CDR2 SNEGSKA (reference sequence). V dropped 6 bases and J dropped 4; count of bases not matched to a gene: 1. The CDR3 is 13 amino acids. The CDR3 loop reads CSAGTSGADTQYF. Here the CDR3 DNA reads TGCAGTGCCGGGACTAGCGGGGCAGATACGCAGTATTTT.

This clonotype was seen only a few times. The rearrangement joins TRBV6-5 to TRBJ1-1; D is uncertain. V dropped 7 bases and J dropped 4 bases, with 16 bases sitting between them. Germline V gene lookup returns CDR1 MNHEY and CDR2 SVGAGI. The CDR3 consists of 14 residues. CDR3 protein: CASTSRQVGTEAFF. For the CDR3, the DNA is TGTGCCAGCACTTCGCGCCAGGTTGGCACTGAAGCTTTCTTT.

This clonotype occurred a few times. V is TRBV20-1 and J is TRBJ2-2, with a possible D match to TRBD1 (6 bases). Trimming cost V 0 bases and J 5 bases, with 10 bases left between them. Germline CDR1 is DFQATT and CDR2 is SNEGSKA (reference sequence). This CDR3 spans 14 amino acids. The CDR3 spells CSAREGARTGELFF. The CDR3 nucleotides read TGCAGTGCTAGAGAGGGGGCTAGGACCGGGGAGCTGTTTTTT.

This clonotype appeared many times. V and J are TRBV6-2 or TRBV6-3 and TRBJ2-3; no clear D gene. The germline V gene has CDR1 MNHEY and CDR2 SVGEGT. The CDR3 sequence is 14 residues long. The V gene lost 10 bases and the J gene lost 6 bases, with 20 bases spanning the gap. The CDR3 coding sequence is TGTGCCACTGCGACTCAGGTTATGGAGGATACGCAGTATTTT. It translates to CATATQVMEDTQYF.

This sequence joins TRBV14 and TRBJ1-1; a weak D match, TRBD1 (6 bases). Per germline, CDR1 SGHDN and CDR2 FVKESK. This CDR3 spans 14 amino acids. V was clipped by 8 bases and J by 3 bases, with 16 bases between them. CDR3 protein: CASARQARDTEAFF. In DNA, the CDR3 is TGTGCCAGCGCTCGACAGGCCCGGGACACTGAAGCTTTCTTT.

This clonotype was seen a handful of times. This rearrangement joins TRBV10-3 to TRBJ2-3; 9 bases line up with TRBD1. This CDR3 contains 16 residues. V lost 6 bases, J lost 0 bases, and 7 bases stayed unmatched. Germline lookup yields CDR1 ENHRY and CDR2 SYGVKD. CDR3 sequence reads: CAISAGDRASTDTQYF. The DNA for the CDR3 is TGTGCCATCAGCGCTGGGGACAGGGCGAGCACAGATACGCAGTATTTT.

This clonotype showed up just a few times. The V and J genes are TRBV4-3 and TRBJ2-1; TRBD1 is a possible D gene (5 bases). The CDR3 sequence is 13 residues long. Germline V gives CDR1 LGHNA, CDR2 YSLEER. Between the trimmed V and J ends, which lost 3 bases and 4 bases, there was a span of 7 bases. The CDR3 nucleotides read TGCGCCAGCAGCCAGACAGTATACAATGAGCAGTTCTTC. Its translation is CASSQTVYNEQFF.

This clonotype has only one observation. V and J are TRBV7-8 and TRBJ2-1; the D gene could be TRBD1 or TRBD2 (5 bases each). The germline V gene has CDR1 SGHVS and CDR2 FQNEAQ. The CDR3 has 11 residues. Trimming took 3 bases from V and 10 from J, leaving 7 bases between them. The CDR3 region has the DNA TGTGCCAGCAGCTTGGGGGAGGAGCAGTTCTTC. Protein sequence: CASSLGEEQFF.

This clonotype was detected many times. The chain has TRBV29-1 and TRBJ2-3; 7 bases are shared with TRBD2. The ends lost 5 bases at V and 2 bases at J; junction bases unmatched: 10. Germline assignment: CDR1 SQVTM and CDR2 ANQGSEA. The CDR3 has 15 residues. The DNA of the CDR3 is TGCAGCGTTACCGTTGGGGGGGGGGACACAGATACGCAGTATTTT. Translation: CSVTVGGGDTDTQYF.

This clonotype has a handful of counts. The chain couples TRBV20-1 to TRBJ1-5; perhaps TRBD1 as D (5 bases). Germline loops: CDR1 DFQATT, CDR2 SNEGSKA (reference sequence). The CDR3 has 15 residues. V lost 3 bases and J 6 bases, leaving 18 bases between the germline ends. CDR3 amino acids: CSASRDPHQGQPQHF. The CDR3 coding sequence is TGCAGTGCTAGCCGGGACCCTCATCAGGGTCAGCCCCAGCATTTT.

This chain uses TRBV5-2 with TRBJ2-1. TRBV5-2 is a pseudogene segment. This CDR3 region has 13 residues. The DNA of the CDR3 is TGTGCCATGGGCTCCGGGCTCCTCTATGAGCAGTTCTTC. It specifies CAMGSGLLYEQFF.

Notes on this clonotype: This clone may be a read error of a much larger clone one base away. V gene TRBV20-1 combines with J gene TRBJ2-3; no firm D call. V dropped 7 bases and J dropped 1 base, with 0 bases sitting between them. The germline V gene encodes CDR1 DFQATT and CDR2 SNEGSKA (reference sequence). The CDR3 totals 9 residues. This CDR3 is CSGTDTQYF. CDR3 in DNA: TGCAGTGGCACAGATACGCAGTATTTT.

The CDR3 bases are TGTGCCAGCAGTTATCTTCTCGAGCAGTACTTC. Protein product: CASSYLLEQYF. The chain combines TRBV6-2 or TRBV6-3 with TRBJ2-7; D is unresolved. The CDR3 is made up of 11 amino acids. The germline V and J ends were trimmed by 3 bases and 6 bases, with 6 bases remaining between them. Per germline, CDR1 MNHEY and CDR2 SVGEGT.

This clonotype was observed a few times. The V and J genes are TRBV6-5 and TRBJ1-1; D unclear. V was trimmed by 0 bases and J by 4 bases, leaving 21 bases between them. The CDR3 sequence is 18 residues long. Germline V lookup: CDR1 MNHEY, CDR2 SVGAGI. CDR3 residues: CASSYSLEELSPLTEAFF. The CDR3 nucleotides are TGTGCCAGCAGTTACTCGCTCGAGGAACTGTCACCTCTCACTGAAGCTTTCTTT.

The CDR3 nucleotides read TGTGCCAGCAGTTTAGGCGGGGGGGCCGGCACAGATACGCAGTATTTT. Protein sequence: CASSLGGGAGTDTQYF. The J gene is TRBJ2-3, the V gene TRBV12-3 or TRBV12-4; TRBD2 aligns across 9 bases. Trimming took 1 base from V and 1 from J; bases not matched to a gene: 3. CDR3 length: 16 amino acids.

The J gene is TRBJ2-5, the V gene TRBV7-9; 7 nucleotides match TRBD2. V dropped 5 bases and J dropped 5; count of bases not matched to a gene: 11. Germline CDR1 SEHNR, CDR2 FQNEAQ (reference sequence). The CDR3 has 15 residues. The CDR3 coding sequence is TGTGCCAGCAGCCCACCCGGACTAGGAGACGAGACCCAGTACTTC. Protein product: CASSPPGLGDETQYF.

This clonotype was observed at least ten times. This chain uses TRBV15 with TRBJ2-7, with D perhaps TRBD1 (6 bases). V gave up 2 bases and J gave up 3 bases, with 8 bases separating them. Germline CDR1 and CDR2: LNHNV and YYDKDF (reference sequence). The CDR3 loop spans 13 amino acids. The CDR3 DNA reads as TGTGCCACCAGCAGAACAGGGTTCTACGAGCAGTACTTC. Protein: CATSRTGFYEQYF.